Below, 5 T cell receptor beta chains from the same sample are listed, as sequenced in a study of T cells after yellow fever vaccination. TCRdb redid the calling of the 5' RACE reads with MiXCR, one entry per CDR3 protein. The table shows under 400,000 distinct CDR3 sequences, with around 13% occurring only once. Sequencing used CD4+ T cells sorted from PBMCs, obtained 15 days after the yellow fever booster vaccination. Every receptor here comes from a man aged 18 to 29 who received the YFV17D yellow fever vaccine.

V usage is TRBV6-5 and J usage is TRBJ1-2; D is perhaps TRBD1 (6 bases). This CDR3 is built from 13 residues. Germline lookup yields CDR1 MNHEY and CDR2 SVGAGI. The V gene lost 8 bases and the J gene lost 0 bases, with 10 bases spanning the gap. DNA of the CDR3: TGTGCCAGCGCTAACAGGGCTAACTATGGCTACACCTTC. Protein product: CASANRANYGYTF.

This chain joins TRBV3-1 and TRBJ2-5; a possible D gene is TRBD2 (6 bases). V shed 2 bases and J shed 3 bases, with 10 bases lying between them. Germline V gene sequence: CDR1 LGHDT, CDR2 YNNKEL (reference sequence). This CDR3 has 14 residues. This CDR3 is CASSQWRDEETQYF. In DNA form, the CDR3 reads TGTGCCAGCAGCCAATGGAGGGATGAAGAGACCCAGTACTTC.

The rearrangement uses TRBV6-2 or TRBV6-3 and TRBJ2-3, with a weak D call TRBD1 (5 bases). The germline CDR1 and CDR2 sequences are MNHEY and SVGEGT. This CDR3 comprises 11 residues. The germline V and J ends were trimmed by 4 bases and 10 bases, with 9 bases remaining between them. This chain's CDR3 is CASSWGPAQYF. The CDR3 DNA is TGTGCCAGCAGTTGGGGCCCCGCGCAGTATTTT.

This clonotype was found a few times. A read error may produce the germline difference seen at one junction end. This chain uses TRBV18 with TRBJ2-1, with 9 nucleotides matching TRBD1. CDR3 length: 17 residues. The germline CDR1 and CDR2 sequences are KGHSH and LQKENI. CDR3 sequence: CASSPPAGQGVNNEQFF. In DNA, the CDR3 is TGTGCCAGCTCTCCACCAGCGGGACAGGGAGTAAACAATGAGCAGTTCTTC.

CDR3 sequence reads: CAINGISTDTQYF. In nucleotides, the CDR3 is TGTGCCATCAATGGAATTAGCACAGATACGCAGTATTTT. The chain employs TRBV10-3 and TRBJ2-3; no reliable D call. V gave up 7 bases and J gave up 0 bases, with 8 bases separating them. Germline lookup yields CDR1 ENHRY and CDR2 SYGVKD. The CDR3 is made up of 13 amino acids.